This T cell receptor beta chain is drawn from a study of T cells in Graves' hyperthyroidism and ophthalmopathy. Study-wide findings and caveats: The majority of expanded thyroid clonotypes above 0.001 also appeared in blood. The model identified upcoming ophthalmopathy a median 6.5 months ahead of onset.

RNA transcripts served as the template for amplifying TCR beta CDR3 regions. HTBI primers were employed in a first-round RT-PCR of the TCR CDR3. TCRdb reanalysed the multiplex PCR reads using MiXCR and keeps one entry per CDR3 protein. The table includes approximately 610,000 distinct CDR3 sequences, approximately 15% detected once. Of note for this clonotype: No antigen is known for it.

For Graves' hyperthyroidism to be stable, ophthalmopathy could not progress within 18 months. The hyperthyroidism was newly diagnosed and had lasted under 2 months; the patients were aged 18 to 65. V was clipped by 3 bases and J by 3 bases; unmatched bases: 4. The CDR3 length is 15 residues. Germline CDR1 is SEHNR and CDR2 is FQNEAQ (reference sequence). The chain links TRBV7-9 to TRBJ1-5; 8 positions match TRBD1. This TCR derives from a woman under 30 with Graves' hyperthyroidism. The material sequenced was blood. The CDR3 sequence is CASSLRQGYNQPQHF. CDR3 DNA sequence: TGTGCCAGCAGCTTGAGACAGGGGTACAATCAGCCCCAGCATTTT.